Below, one T cell receptor beta chain is given with its context. The sample originates from a study of blood T cell repertoires in COVID-19. Study as a whole: PBMCs, B-cell-depleted T cells, or T cells were the source of the cDNA or gDNA that made up the material.

From germline, CDR1 is LGHDT and CDR2 YNNKEL (reference sequence). The CDR3 spans 14 residues. V lost 4 bases, J lost 5 bases, and 14 bases lay in between. Profiling relied on immunoSEQ multiplex PCR, and the TCRdb table lists in-frame clones only, not all of them. Of 150,000 to 200,000 clones listed, 70% to 90% were seen once; the top ten hold roughly 21%. Sample: peripheral blood. This clonotype originated in a man aged 55-75 years with active or convalescent COVID-19. The chain has TRBV3-1 (or the pseudogene TRBV3-2) and TRBJ1-1; D unclear. CDR3: CASSPAWAGTEAFF. The CDR3 region has the DNA TGTGCCAGCAGCCCAGCTTGGGCGGGAACTGAAGCTTTCTTT.